The 8 T cell receptor beta chains reported below all come from one sample, sequenced in a study of response to subunit inactivated influenza vaccine (dated by TCRdb to 2017 to 2018). The method was RT-PCR. Instrument used: Illumina HiSeq 2500. TCRdb reprocessed the public reads (quality trimming at Q25 with fastp, clone calling with MiXCR) and kept in-frame beta chains. Every CDR3 protein is listed once, alongside the most common genes and DNA of its rows. Recorded for this sample are hundreds of thousands of distinct CDR3 sequences; 16% of them occurred a single time. The biggest ten clones account for roughly 3.1% of the sample. The material was CD4+ T cells sorted from PBMCs, obtained less than 30 months after vaccination. The receptors stem from a man aged 45 to 70 who received an inactivated influenza vaccine. Donor details come from another sample of the same person, matched by shared clones.

This clonotype has more than one count but fewer than ten. The chain has TRBV27 and TRBJ2-1, with D tentatively TRBD1 (5 bases). This CDR3 has 16 residues. V lost 5 bases and J 7 bases, leaving 21 bases between the germline ends. Germline V gives CDR1 MNHEY, CDR2 SMNVEV (reference sequence). The CDR3 region has the DNA TGTGCCAGCAGTAAAGAAGGTTGGGGCACTTCGAATGAGCAGTTCTTC. Amino acid sequence: CASSKEGWGTSNEQFF.

A few counts support this clonotype. This chain links TRBV7-8 with TRBJ2-7, with 11 bases that match TRBD2. With 1 base clipped from V and 0 bases from J, the junction kept 5 bases outside the gene matches. CDR3 size: 17 residues. Looked up from germline, CDR1 is SGHVS and CDR2 is FQNEAQ. CDR3 amino acids: CASSLERLAGSSYEQYF. CDR3 sequence (DNA): TGTGCCAGCAGCTTAGAAAGACTAGCGGGGAGCTCCTACGAGCAGTACTTC.

This clonotype turned up a few times. The V call is TRBV7-2, the J call TRBJ2-3; D is unresolved. Germline V gives CDR1 SGHTA, CDR2 FQGNSA. V lost 5 bases and J lost 2, with 11 bases in between. This CDR3 comprises 14 residues. As DNA, the CDR3 is TGTGCCAGCAGCCCCGGACGAGACACAGATACGCAGTATTTT. Translated, it gives CASSPGRDTDTQYF.

This clonotype has more than one count but fewer than ten. The chain carries TRBV6-1 and TRBJ1-5; the D is unclear. V dropped 6 bases and J dropped 0 bases, with 12 bases sitting between them. CDR1 is MNHNS and CDR2 is SASEGT in the germline V gene. The CDR3 consists of 15 residues. The CDR3 coding sequence is TGTGCCAGCAGAAAGCTAGCGGTTAGCAATCAGCCCCAGCATTTT. Its translation is CASRKLAVSNQPQHF.

This clonotype has a count of ten or more. The chain couples TRBV20-1 to TRBJ2-1; 11 nucleotides line up with TRBD2. This CDR3 spans 17 amino acids. Germline CDR1 DFQATT, CDR2 SNEGSKA (reference sequence). The V and J ends lost 4 bases and 3 bases, in that order; junction bases with no gene match: 11. In DNA form, the CDR3 reads TGCAGTGCTAAAGAGTTCGGGACTAGCGGTCGCTACAATGAGCAGTTCTTC. Protein: CSAKEFGTSGRYNEQFF.

Concerning this clonotype itself: A much bigger clone sits one base away, suggesting this may be a read error. The CDR3 spells CSVQATGTGTYEQYF. CDR3 DNA sequence: TGCAGCGTTCAAGCGACCGGGACAGGTACCTACGAGCAGTACTTC. The V call is TRBV29-1, the J call TRBJ2-7, with 8 bases aligning to TRBD1. The CDR3 is 15 amino acids. Looked up from germline, CDR1 is SQVTM and CDR2 is ANQGSEA. V was pared by 5 bases and J by 2 bases, with 11 bases of the junction left unmatched.

This clonotype was picked up many times. The genes are TRBV4-2 and TRBJ2-3; the D is unclear. The V end lost 0 bases, the J end lost 6 bases, and 19 bases lay between the germline ends. The CDR3 loop spans 17 amino acids. Germline-derived CDR1 and CDR2 are LGHNA and YNFKEQ. CDR3 bases: TGTGCCAGCAGCCAAGAGACTTCCCCCAACCTTGTTGATACGCAGTATTTT. This sequence encodes CASSQETSPNLVDTQYF.

DNA for the CDR3: TGCGCCAGCAGCCAAGATTGGGACAGGGCGTCCAACGAGCAGTACTTC. It specifies CASSQDWDRASNEQYF. This sequence joins TRBV4-3 and TRBJ2-7; 9 nucleotides match TRBD1. Germline CDR1 LGHNA, CDR2 YSLEER. The CDR3 totals 16 residues. V gave up 0 bases and J gave up 5 bases; unmatched junction bases: 8.